This T cell receptor (beta chain) was identified in a study of T-cell reconstitution after alpha-beta-depleted transplantation in children (dated by TCRdb to 2016 to 2018). Regarding the research as a whole: T-cell immune reconstitution after TCRalphabeta/CD19-depleted allogeneic hematopoietic cell transplantation in children was quantitatively tracked in the study by means of TCR repertoire profiling. Broader findings and caveats from the paper: The apparently early recovery of alphabetaT-cell counts about two months after transplant reportedly depended on only several hundred rapidly expanded clones that came from non-depleted graft cells. The frequencies of hyperexpanded clones fell over the following months, and after one year, T-cell counts and TCRbeta diversity were mostly attributed to newly produced T cells. In some patients, the high TCRbeta diversity seen at day 60 was put down to recipient T cells and intrathymic progenitors that had survived conditioning.

Libraries were prepared through PCR. TCRdb shows the sequencer as Illumina HiSeq 2500. TCR library preparation used molecular barcoding, with unique molecular identifiers applied to normalize quantification of the TCRbeta repertoire. TCRdb itself trimmed the public reads at Q25 with fastp, ran MiXCR and retained productive beta chains. Rows are combined by CDR3 protein, so each entry shows the most common genes and DNA. In all, the sample holds around 670,000 distinct CDR3 sequences, and around 13% of those were seen once. Roughly 0.77% of the sample is held by the ten biggest clonotypes. The table lists this clonotype with many counts. Its antigen specificity is not known. No much larger clone exists at a distance of one base, and base qualities are not known. The treatment or condition label for this specimen denotes: allogeneic hematopoietic cell transplantation with graft depleted of TCRalphabeta T cells and CD19 B cells. The children who served as transplant recipients had been given grafts of TCRalphabeta/CD19-depleted allogeneic hematopoietic cells.

The trim is 9 bases for V and 6 bases for J, with a gap of 15 bases between the germline ends. The germline V gene gives CDR1 as ENHRY and CDR2 as SYGVKD. The CDR3 covers 13 residues, taking in both the cysteine and the phenylalanine. The sequence is cut down to CDR3 DNA, 39 bases in frame from base 1. The input for sequencing was PBMCs, taken before TCRalphabeta/CD19-depleted stem cell transplant. The chain employs TRBV10-3 and TRBJ2-1, and TRBD1 may be the D gene, going by 6 matching bases. The sequence came from a girl between 2 and 10 years old with congenital amegakaryocytic thrombocytopenia, due to receive a stem cell transplant. CDR3 loop: CAITNGQTNEQFF. The DNA sequence follows: TGTGCCATTACAAACGGACAGACCAATGAGCAGTTCTTC.